This entry lists 15 T cell receptor beta chains sequenced from one sample in a study of control samples from healthy donors and cancer patients (dated by TCRdb to 2018 to 2021). Library creation used the immunoSEQ multiplex PCR assay. TCRdb obtained this table from immuneACCESS and retained in-frame rearrangements with V and J assigned. These tables miss some clones; where compared with another copy, unresolved V genes account for less than half of the shortfall, and the remainder is unexplained. The sample contains 140,000 or so clones, around 90% of them found a single time. More than 4% of the sample belongs to the ten largest clones. The sequenced sample consisted of blood. Every receptor here comes from a man between 25 and 39 years old in good health.

As concerns this clone: Other DNA sequences in the same sample also yield this CDR3. The chain uses TRBV3-1 (or the pseudogene TRBV3-2) and TRBJ2-3; possibly TRBD2 for D (6 bases). CDR1 LGHDT and CDR2 YNNKEL come from the germline V gene (reference sequence). The CDR3 covers 15 residues. V was cut by 1 base and J by 4 bases, with 12 bases left in between. The CDR3 coding sequence is TGTGCCAGCAGCCAAGTCGCCGGCGGGGCAGATACGCAGTATTTT. Translating it yields CASSQVAGGADTQYF.

The chain uses TRBV7-8 and TRBJ1-1, with D perhaps TRBD1 (6 bases). Germline values: CDR1 SGHVS, CDR2 FQNEAQ. V was trimmed by 5 bases and J by 4 bases, leaving 14 bases between them. The CDR3 extends over 14 amino acids. CDR3: CASSPFTGSTEAFF. As DNA, the CDR3 is TGTGCCAGCAGCCCGTTTACAGGGAGCACTGAAGCTTTCTTT. Full variable domain (rest looked up from reference TRBV7-8 and TRBJ1-1): GAGVSQSPRYKVAKRGQDVALRCDPISGHVSLFWYQQALGQGPEFLTYFQNEAQLDKSGLPSDRFFAERPEGSVSTLKIQRTQQEDSAVYLCASSPFTGSTEAFFGQGTRLTVV.

As regards this clone: One junction end does not reproduce the germline sequence, and a read error may be involved. The chain couples TRBV11-3 to TRBJ1-1; TRBD1 is a possible D gene (6 bases). The CDR3 is 16 amino acids. Germline V gene data show CDR1 as SGHNT and CDR2 as YENEEA. CDR3 sequence reads: CTSSGRTSRGGVEAFF. CDR3 in DNA: TGTACCAGCAGCGGTAGGACGTCCCGAGGGGGTGTTGAAGCTTTCTTT.

As DNA, the CDR3 is TGTGCCAGTAGTATAGGTGGGACTTACAATGAGCAGTTCTTC. Encoded protein: CASSIGGTYNEQFF. This chain uses TRBV19 with TRBJ2-1, with a possible D match to TRBD2 (6 bases). The CDR3 extends over 14 amino acids. Deletions cut 1 base from V and 4 bases from J, with 8 bases between. CDR1 and CDR2 from the germline V gene are LNHDA and SQIVND (reference sequence).

The rearrangement uses TRBV6-2 or TRBV6-3 and TRBJ1-1; D unresolved. Per germline, CDR1 MNHEY and CDR2 SVGEGT. The CDR3 is 14 amino acids. V was trimmed by 6 bases and J by 11 bases, leaving 22 bases between them. The CDR3 sequence: CASSLSLAEGIAFF. The CDR3 bases are TGTGCCAGCAGCCTCTCCCTCGCCGAGGGTATTGCTTTCTTT.

The chain uses TRBV24-1 and TRBJ2-1; 15 bases line up with TRBD2. The CDR3 sequence is 16 residues long. The trim removed 3 bases at V and 7 bases at J, leaving 3 bases unmatched. The germline V gene has CDR1 KGHDR and CDR2 SFDVKD. The chain's CDR3 is CATSDGTSGRRNEQFF. As DNA, the CDR3 is TGTGCCACCAGTGATGGGACTAGCGGGAGGAGGAATGAGCAGTTCTTC.

The rearrangement links TRBV6-2 or TRBV6-3 to TRBJ1-2; tentative D call: TRBD1 (5 bases). Deletions cut 4 bases from V and 4 bases from J, with 7 bases between. The germline V gene has CDR1 MNHEY and CDR2 SVGEGT. The length of the CDR3 is 12 residues. CDR3 coding DNA: TGTGCCAGCAGTTGGACATTCTATGGCTACACCTTC. Its translation is CASSWTFYGYTF.

V is TRBV3-1 (or the pseudogene TRBV3-2) and J is TRBJ2-1; TRBD2 matches 9 bases. Germline assignment: CDR1 LGHDT and CDR2 YNNKEL (reference sequence). The CDR3 is made up of 15 amino acids. With V trimmed by 4 bases and J by 8 bases, 9 bases remained unmatched. CDR3 DNA sequence: TGTGCCAGCAGCCGGGCGCCGGGACTAGCCGATGAGCAGTTCTTC. Residues: CASSRAPGLADEQFF.

The chain joins TRBV18 to TRBJ2-5; tentative D call: TRBD2 (5 bases). Germline lookup yields CDR1 KGHSH and CDR2 LQKENI. The V gene lost 2 bases and the J gene lost 2 bases, with 12 bases spanning the gap. The CDR3 length is 15 residues. The CDR3 bases are TGTGCCAGCTCACCAAAGGCGCGGGCTCAAGAGACCCAGTACTTC. Translated: CASSPKARAQETQYF.

This clone has a handful of counts. The rearrangement links TRBV12-3 or TRBV12-4 to TRBJ2-1, with D perhaps matching TRBD2 (5 bases). The V and J ends lost 5 bases and 6 bases respectively, with 11 bases between them. This CDR3 is built from 13 residues. CDR3 sequence (DNA): TGTGCCAGCAGTCAAGCCCGGGGCAATGAGCAGTTCTTC. This codes for CASSQARGNEQFF.

The rearrangement links TRBV5-1 to TRBJ2-3, with TRBD1 matching 8 bases. Unmatched junction bases numbered 3, after V lost 3 bases and J lost 0 bases. CDR1 and CDR2 (germline): SGHRS, YFSETQ. The CDR3 runs to 15 residues. The CDR3 nucleotides are TGCGCCAGCAGCTCGGGACAGGCTAGCACAGATACGCAGTATTTT. It yields the protein CASSSGQASTDTQYF.

V gene TRBV5-6 combines with J gene TRBJ2-5; D is possibly TRBD1 (6 bases). The V and J ends lost 0 bases and 5 bases respectively, with 14 bases between them. Germline values: CDR1 SGHDT, CDR2 YYEEEE. The CDR3 is 15 amino acids. The CDR3 nucleotides read TGTGCCAGCAGCTTGGTGGCAGGGGATGGGGAGACCCAGTACTTC. As protein: CASSLVAGDGETQYF. Complete variable domain (other parts from reference TRBV5-6 and TRBJ2-5): DAGVTQSPTHLIKTRGQQVTLRCSPKSGHDTVSWYQQALGQGPQFIFQYYEEEERQRGNFPDRFSGHQFPNYSSELNVNALLLGDSALYLCASSLVAGDGETQYFGPGTRLLVL.

The rearrangement uses TRBV30 and TRBJ1-1; 9 bases map to TRBD1. Trimming at V came to 0 bases and at J to 6 bases, leaving 5 bases not matched to a gene. The length of the CDR3 is 14 residues. Germline lookup yields CDR1 GTSNPN and CDR2 SVGIG (reference sequence). The CDR3 DNA sequence: TGTGCCTGGAGTGTGGGGACAGGGTTATCTGAAGCTTTCTTT. Protein product: CAWSVGTGLSEAFF. Full variable domain (missing parts from reference TRBV30 and TRBJ1-1): SQTIHQWPATLVQPVGSPLSLECTVEGTSNPNLYWYRQAAGRGLQLLFYSVGIGQISSEVPQNLSASRPQDRQFILSSKKLLLSDSGFYLCAWSVGTGLSEAFFGQGTRLTVV.

This rearrangement joins TRBV11-2 to TRBJ2-7; D gene ambiguous. The CDR3 runs to 13 residues. The germline CDR1 and CDR2 sequences are SGHAT and FQNNGV. Trimming stripped 0 bases from V and 6 bases from J, with 9 bases between. CDR3 residues: CASSLDLGSEQYF. In DNA, the CDR3 is TGTGCCAGCAGCTTAGATCTGGGTTCCGAGCAGTACTTC.

The gene calls are TRBV11-3 and TRBJ2-7; D is ambiguous. The V end was cut by 5 bases, the J end by 1 base, with 9 bases between. The CDR3 is 13 amino acids. Germline-derived CDR1 and CDR2 are SGHNT and YENEEA. The CDR3 coding sequence is TGTGCCAGCAGCCCATCAGCTTCCTACGAGCAGTACTTC. Protein sequence: CASSPSASYEQYF.